This is a list of T cell receptor beta chains from one sample in a study of blood T cell repertoires in COVID-19. The table came from immunoSEQ multiplex PCR; TCRdb's copy has only in-frame clones and leaves some out. The sample contains fewer than 250,000 clones, 84% of which appear only once. The source material was peripheral blood. The receptors were gathered from a woman of 80 years or more with COVID-19, enrolled during active disease. Each CDR3 is given with its conserved first and last residue. A D gene is named only where the DNA matches it firmly. Part of the rows lack a size; the others show once, few, many or a class for expanded clones.

J: TRBJ2-3; D: TRBD2; V: TRBV6-5; size: NA; DNA: TGTGCCAGCAGCCCCCTAGCGGGGCTACCCGGGGCGCAGTATTTT; CDR3: CASSPLAGLPGAQYF
J: TRBJ2-2; D: NA; V: TRBV5-8; size: NA; DNA: TGTGCCAGCCGCCGGGGATGGGGAACGAACACCGGGGAGCTGTTTTTT; CDR3: CASRRGWGTNTGELFF
J: TRBJ1-2; D: TRBD1; V: TRBV24-1; size: NA; DNA: TGTGCCACCAGTGATGGACAGGGCAGAGGCTACACCTTC; CDR3: CATSDGQGRGYTF
J: TRBJ2-3; D: TRBD2; V: TRBV5-4; size: NA; DNA: TGTGCCAGCAGAGGGGTCGTCGGGACTAGCGCAGATACGCAGTATTTT; CDR3: CASRGVVGTSADTQYF
J: TRBJ1-3; D: NA; V: TRBV30; size: NA; DNA: TGTGCCTGGAGGAGTGGAGGGTACCCTGGAAACACCATATATTTT; CDR3: CAWRSGGYPGNTIYF
J: TRBJ1-2; D: NA; V: TRBV29-1; size: NA; DNA: TGCAGCGCCGGACAGTCTAACTATGGCTACACCTTC; CDR3: CSAGQSNYGYTF
J: TRBJ2-1; D: NA; V: TRBV5-4; size: NA; DNA: TGTGCCAGCAGCTTACAAGGGGGTAGGGAGCAGTTCTTC; CDR3: CASSLQGGREQFF
J: TRBJ1-5; D: TRBD1; V: TRBV6-5; size: once; DNA: TGTGCCAGCAGGGAGGGGGCTACTCAGCCCCAGCATTTT; CDR3: CASREGATQPQHF
J: TRBJ1-3; D: TRBD1; V: TRBV30; size: NA; DNA: TGTGCCTGGAGCGTACGGACAGGGGGGCGATTGGGTAACACCATATATTTT; CDR3: CAWSVRTGGRLGNTIYF
J: TRBJ1-1; D: TRBD1; V: TRBV28; size: NA; DNA: TGTGCCAGCAGTTTGGAGGGGGCTACTGAAGCTTTCTTT; CDR3: CASSLEGATEAFF
J: TRBJ2-6; D: TRBD1; V: TRBV19; size: NA; DNA: TGTGCCAGTAGTATAGAGGGGACAGGGCTAGGCCACTCTGGGGCCAACGTCCTGACTTTC; CDR3: CASSIEGTGLGHSGANVLTF
J: TRBJ2-2; D: NA; V: TRBV5-1; size: NA; DNA: TGCGCCAGCAGCTTGACTAGAGGGCGCACCGGGGAGCTGTTTTTT; CDR3: CASSLTRGRTGELFF
J: TRBJ2-3; D: TRBD2; V: TRBV7-6; size: NA; DNA: TGTGCCAGCAGCTCTAGCGGGGGGTCCCCAGATACGCAGTATTTT; CDR3: CASSSSGGSPDTQYF
J: TRBJ1-6; D: NA; V: TRBV27; size: NA; DNA: TGTGCCAGCAGTTTCCGGGAGAATTCACCCCTCCACTTT; CDR3: CASSFRENSPLHF
J: TRBJ2-2; D: TRBD2; V: TRBV11-2; size: NA; DNA: TGTGCCAGCAGCCCCTCGGGGAGGGCGAACACCGGGGAGCTGTTTTTT; CDR3: CASSPSGRANTGELFF